This T cell receptor beta chain originates from a study of vaccination effects on CD4 cells after COVID-19. Overall study: The vaccine given was either BNT162b2 or mRNA-1273, in two doses.

There are a few counts of this clone. Its antigen is as yet unknown. Sequencing was preceded by expansion of antigen-specific CD4+ T cells with viral peptide pools in the ViraFEST assay. Researchers isolated CD4+ T cells once 9 to 11 days of culture had elapsed. All vaccine recipients tested negative for nucleocapsid antibodies and had never contracted SARS-CoV-2 infection. Researchers swapped half the medium for IL-2 medium on both days 3 and 7. General study results and limits: The study got few convalescent patients and did not collect any early post-infection timepoints.

This CDR3 is 17 amino acids long. Germline V lookup: CDR1 MDHEN, CDR2 SYDVKM. Trimming pared 7 bases from V and 2 bases from J, leaving 23 bases between. Assay: immunoSEQ multiplex PCR; the TCRdb copy retains only in-frame clones and omits some. The sample includes tens of thousands of clones, about four fifths of them seen just once. The sequences come from CD4+ T cells from PBMCs cultured with SARS-CoV-2 spike peptides, collected before COVID-19 vaccination. The V call is TRBV28, the J call TRBJ2-5; D possibly uses TRBD1 or TRBD2 (5 bases each). This sequence was found in a human donor who received a COVID-19 vaccine. In DNA, the CDR3 is TGTGCCAGCACCCGGGGCGGACGGTTCAGAGGTCAAGAGACCCAGTACTTC. Translating it yields CASTRGGRFRGQETQYF.